This T cell receptor (beta chain) was recovered during a study of cytomegalovirus exposure and HLA in healthy donors. About this clone: The antigen is undetermined.

It was with 60 Vbeta and 13 Jbeta primers that the PCR ran. This table comes from immunoSEQ multiplex PCR, and its TCRdb copy is limited to in-frame clones, with some not included. The sample lists 95,000 to 100,000 clones, roughly 70% seen once, with about 10% in the top ten. General study points: Later analysis showed most CMV-associated TCR beta chains appearing HLA-restricted.

This CDR3 has 16 amino acids. CDR1 MGHRA and CDR2 YSYEKL come from the germline V gene. After removal of 3 bases from V and 2 bases from J, the junction contained 4 bases not matched to a gene. V usage is TRBV4-1 and J usage is TRBJ1-1; the match to TRBD1 covers 12 bases. The specimen sequenced was PBMCs. This sequence originates from a man aged 45-60 years in good health and CMV-seronegative. CDR3 region: CASSQGTGGLNTEAFF. DNA for the CDR3: TGCGCCAGCAGCCAGGGGACAGGGGGCTTAAACACTGAAGCTTTCTTT.